A selection of T cell receptor beta chains follows, all from one sample in a study of T cell responses to AZD1222 COVID-19 vaccine. TCRdb's copy holds only in-frame clones and misses some; the assay was immunoSEQ multiplex PCR. In the table there are 85,000 to 100,000 clones, approximately 89% of which are singletons. The sample in question was peripheral blood, obtained 28 days after the second AZD1222 dose. These receptors all stem from an adult who received the AZD1222 COVID-19 vaccine. Each CDR3 is given with its conserved first and last residue. Each record gives: J gene, clone size, V gene, D gene, CDR3 length, CDR3 DNA, CDR3 protein. A D gene is named only where the DNA matches it firmly. Where a row states a size, it is once, few, many or the class of an expanded clone; other rows omit it.

TRBJ2-3 | NA | TRBV6-2/TRBV6-3 | TRBD2 | 15 | TGTGCCAGCAGTTCGGCGGGAGGGCCGACAGATACGCAGTATTTT | CASSSAGGPTDTQYF
TRBJ2-7 | NA | TRBV2 | NA | 11 | TGTGCCAGCAGTGTGACCCACGAGCAGTACTTC | CASSVTHEQYF
TRBJ1-1 | NA | TRBV7-8 | NA | 13 | TGTGCCAGCAGCTTAGTCTCGACGGTAGAAGCTTTCTTT | CASSLVSTVEAFF
TRBJ2-1 | once | TRBV5-4 | NA | 15 | TGTGCCAGCAGCTTAAGTATCAGGGACTACAATGAGCAGTTCTTC | CASSLSIRDYNEQFF
TRBJ2-2 | NA | TRBV11-2 | NA | 14 | TGTGCCAGCAGCATCGGCCTGAACACCGGGGAGCTGTTTTTT | CASSIGLNTGELFF
TRBJ2-7 | NA | TRBV13 | TRBD1 | 15 | TGTGCCAGCAGCTTAGACGGGACAGGGGTTTACGAGCAGTACTTC | CASSLDGTGVYEQYF
TRBJ2-7 | NA | TRBV11-1 | NA | 14 | TGTGCCAGCAGCTTAGAGGGGAACTCCTACGAGCAGTACTTC | CASSLEGNSYEQYF
TRBJ2-5 | NA | TRBV6-5 | NA | 15 | TGTGCCAGCAGTTACGTGGGCAGTGGTTGGGAGACCCAGTACTTC | CASSYVGSGWETQYF
TRBJ2-1 | NA | TRBV24-1 | TRBD2 | 16 | TGTGCCACCAGTGACCCTAGCGGGAACTCCTACAATGAGCAGTTCTTC | CATSDPSGNSYNEQFF
TRBJ1-3 | NA | TRBV10-2 | NA | 15 | TGCGCCAGCAGTGAGGGGGTGAGCTATGGAAACACCATATATTTT | CASSEGVSYGNTIYF
TRBJ1-2 | NA | TRBV19 | NA | 13 | TGTGCCAGTAGTATGACGGGCAACTATGGCTACACCTTC | CASSMTGNYGYTF
TRBJ1-2 | NA | TRBV6-5 | TRBD1 | 14 | TGTGCCAGTACCCCAGGGACAGACTTCTATGGCTACACCTTC | CASTPGTDFYGYTF
TRBJ1-5 | once | TRBV27 | NA | 13 | TGTGCCAGCGGGGTTGGCAGCAATCAGCCCCAGCATTTT | CASGVGSNQPQHF
TRBJ1-1 | NA | TRBV11-3 | TRBD1 | 15 | TGTGCCAGCAGCCCCGGATGGGACAGAAACACTGAAGCTTTCTTT | CASSPGWDRNTEAFF
TRBJ2-7 | NA | TRBV3-1/TRBV3-2 | TRBD2 | 13 | TGTGCCAGCAGCTATGGACCGCGGGGGGAGCAGTACTTC | CASSYGPRGEQYF
TRBJ2-1 | NA | TRBV21-1 | NA | 15 | TGTGCCAGCAGCAGTCACAGGGGCCACTACAATGAGCAGTTCTTC | CASSSHRGHYNEQFF
TRBJ2-3 | NA | TRBV18 | TRBD2 | 15 | TGTGCCAGCTCACCCTTAGCGGGAGGAGCAGATACGCAGTATTTT | CASSPLAGGADTQYF
TRBJ1-3 | once | TRBV7-9 | NA | 15 | TGTGCCAGCATTGAGTCCACCAGGGGAAGAAACACCATATATTTT | CASIESTRGRNTIYF
TRBJ2-2 | NA | TRBV5-5 | NA | 17 | TGTGCCAGCAGCTTGGCCAAGGGTCAGCAGAACACCGGGGAGCTGTTTTTT | CASSLAKGQQNTGELFF
TRBJ1-4 | once | TRBV24-1 | TRBD1 | 18 | TGTGCCACCAGTGAGGGAGGCAGGGGGCGCGGGGCTAATGAAAAACTGTTTTTT | CATSEGGRGRGANEKLFF
TRBJ2-2 | NA | TRBV6-5 | NA | 15 | TGTGCCAGCAGTTTTCAGGGGGGGGACACCGGGGAGCTGTTTTTT | CASSFQGGDTGELFF
TRBJ1-1 | NA | TRBV20-1 | NA | 13 | TGCAGTGCTAGTCGGGGGATGAACACTGAAGCTTTCTTT | CSASRGMNTEAFF
TRBJ2-5 | NA | TRBV10-3 | NA | 13 | TGTGCCACCAGTGGGGACGTAGAGGAGACCCAGTACTTC | CATSGDVEETQYF
TRBJ2-7 | NA | TRBV28 | TRBD2 | 16 | TGTGCCAGCAGGCCTAGCGGGAGGGCCGGAAGCTACGAGCAGTACTTC | CASRPSGRAGSYEQYF
TRBJ1-3 | NA | TRBV19 | NA | 15 | TGTGCCAGTAGAACCCTGACAGACTCTGGAAACACCATATATTTT | CASRTLTDSGNTIYF
TRBJ2-5 | once | TRBV10-1 | NA | 15 | TGCGCCAGCAACGTCAGAGTAAGTCCCCAAGAGACCCAGTACTTC | CASNVRVSPQETQYF
TRBJ2-7 | once | TRBV28 | NA | 12 | TGTGCCAGCAGTTTTGGGACCTACGAGCAGTACTTC | CASSFGTYEQYF
TRBJ2-3 | NA | TRBV9 | NA | 14 | TGTGCCAGCAGCGTAGGATCTGGGTCAGATACGCAGTATTTT | CASSVGSGSDTQYF
TRBJ2-3 | NA | TRBV24-1 | TRBD2 | 14 | TGTGCCACCAGTGGAAGCGGGAGCCCAGATACGCAGTATTTT | CATSGSGSPDTQYF
TRBJ2-7 | NA | TRBV7-8 | TRBD2 | 14 | TGTGCCAGCAGCTTAAGTAGCGGGAGCTACGAGCAGTACTTC | CASSLSSGSYEQYF
TRBJ1-1 | NA | TRBV14 | NA | 12 | TGTGCCAGCACGGCGGGGAACACTGAAGCTTTCTTT | CASTAGNTEAFF
TRBJ2-2 | NA | TRBV5-4 | NA | 15 | TGTGCCAGCAGCTTGGAGTCCAGGAACACCGGGGAGCTGTTTTTT | CASSLESRNTGELFF
TRBJ1-4 | NA | TRBV28 | TRBD1 | 14 | TGTGCCAGCAGGGGTGGACAGGGGCTCGGAAAACTGTTTTTT | CASRGGQGLGKLFF
TRBJ2-5 | NA | TRBV5-6 | NA | 14 | TGTGCCAGCAGCTTGGTTCCCAGGGAAGAGACCCAGTACTTC | CASSLVPREETQYF
TRBJ1-5 | NA | TRBV27 | TRBD1 | 21 | TGTGCCAGCAGTCCGGGGTTGTTCGACAGGGCTCGATCTTTTAGCAATCAGCCCCAGCATTTT | CASSPGLFDRARSFSNQPQHF
TRBJ2-7 | NA | TRBV5-5 | TRBD2 | 16 | TGTGCCAGCAGCTTGGCCAGTAGCGGGAGGGTGGGGGAGCAGTACTTC | CASSLASSGRVGEQYF
TRBJ2-1 | NA | TRBV12-3/TRBV12-4 | TRBD1 | 12 | TGTGCCAGCAGTTTAGGGGGACAGGGGGAGTTCTTC | CASSLGGQGEFF
TRBJ1-2 | NA | TRBV19 | TRBD1 | 15 | TGTGCCAGTAACATTCCCGGGACAGGGAACTATGGCTACACCTTC | CASNIPGTGNYGYTF
TRBJ1-5 | NA | TRBV19 | NA | 16 | TGTGCCAGTAGTCCCCTGGGGGCCAGTGGCAATCAGCCCCAGCATTTT | CASSPLGASGNQPQHF
TRBJ2-3 | NA | TRBV7-2 | TRBD2 | 16 | TGTGCCAGCAGCTTATCCGGGAGGGAATCCACAGATACGCAGTATTTT | CASSLSGRESTDTQYF
TRBJ2-1 | NA | TRBV28 | NA | 15 | TGTGCCAGCAAGGTTTTAGGATTCAGAGACAATGAGCAGTTCTTC | CASKVLGFRDNEQFF
TRBJ2-7 | NA | TRBV4-2 | TRBD1 | 14 | TGTGCCAGCAGCCTGGACAGGGGAACCCACGAGCAGTACTTC | CASSLDRGTHEQYF
TRBJ1-3 | NA | TRBV7-9 | TRBD1 | 18 | TGTGCCAGCAGCCGTACGACAGGGGTCTTCAGCTCTGGAAACACCATATATTTT | CASSRTTGVFSSGNTIYF
TRBJ1-1 | NA | TRBV9 | TRBD1 | 13 | TGTGCCAGCAGCGGGACAGGGGTCACTGAAGCTTTCTTT | CASSGTGVTEAFF
TRBJ1-1 | NA | TRBV9 | NA | 15 | TGTGCCAGCAGCACCTCGGGACGGATGAACACTGAAGCTTTCTTT | CASSTSGRMNTEAFF
TRBJ1-1 | NA | TRBV6-1 | NA | 14 | TGTGCCAGCAGTGAAGTGGGTGGGGACACTGAAGCTTTCTTT | CASSEVGGDTEAFF
TRBJ2-1 | few | TRBV11-2 | NA | 12 | TGTGCCAGCAGCTTAGCGGCGAGCGAGCAGTTCTTC | CASSLAASEQFF
TRBJ2-3 | NA | TRBV29-1 | NA | 16 | TGCAGCGTCCCCCGACCCGGTTGGGAGGGCACAGATACGCAGTATTTT | CSVPRPGWEGTDTQYF
TRBJ1-5 | NA | TRBV7-6 | TRBD1 | 14 | TGTGCCAGCAGCTTGGGACAGGGAAATCAGCCCCAGCATTTT | CASSLGQGNQPQHF
TRBJ1-2 | NA | TRBV19 | NA | 14 | TGTGCCAGTAGCACCCCCTACCACAGGGATGGCTACACCTTC | CASSTPYHRDGYTF
TRBJ2-1 | NA | TRBV2 | NA | 15 | TGTGCCAGCTCCGATAGCGGAGGCTCCTACAATGAGCAGTTCTTC | CASSDSGGSYNEQFF
TRBJ2-1 | NA | TRBV9 | TRBD2 | 16 | TGTGCCAGCAGCCATTCGACTAGCGGGATCGACAATGAGCAGTTCTTC | CASSHSTSGIDNEQFF
TRBJ1-1 | once | TRBV5-1 | TRBD1 | 14 | TGCGCCAGCAGCTTGTTAGCGGGACAGGGAGAGACTTTCTTT | CASSLLAGQGETFF
TRBJ2-1 | NA | TRBV14 | NA | 13 | TGTGCCAGCAGCCCCCTCTTGGGGGGTGAGCAGTTCTTC | CASSPLLGGEQFF
TRBJ2-3 | NA | TRBV7-2 | NA | 16 | TGTGCCAGCAGCTTAGCCTCCGGGACATTATCTGATACGCAGTATTTT | CASSLASGTLSDTQYF